This T cell receptor (beta chain) was observed in a study of human T cells and chemical hapten exposure. The wider study: Once 0.01% DPC had been applied to the upper back by patch test, readings were taken at 6 days.

Unique molecular identifiers were attached to individual cDNA molecules during library preparation. Via MiXCR, TCRdb re-called the RACE reads, giving one row per CDR3 protein. The sample lists roughly 380,000 distinct CDR3 sequences, roughly 5.3% occurring once. Time point indicated: pre-sensitization, week 0. The treatment denotes: therapeutic diphenylcyclopropenone sensitization with weekly scalp DPC. The CDR3 runs to 17 residues. V was pared by 1 base and J by 1 base, with 14 bases between. Looked up from germline, CDR1 is GTSNPN and CDR2 is SVGIG (reference sequence). This clonotype was detected only a few times. The antigen is undetermined. Study-level findings and limits: Counts of TCRs above 1 in 1000 frequency stayed unchanged with DPC sensitization. Expanded TCRs created a significantly greater count of big CDR3 similarity clusters than controls did.

The starting material was whole blood, obtained in connection with sensitization to the hapten diphenylcyclopropenone (DPC). This TCR was sampled from a woman between 50 and 59 years old with alopecia areata. Some clones in this sample may be carry-over from other donors' samples. V usage is TRBV30 and J usage is TRBJ2-6; no firm D call. The CDR3 region has the DNA TGTGCCTGGAGTGCGGCAGTGCGTATTTCTGGGGCCAACGTCCTGACTTTC. Its translation: CAWSAAVRISGANVLTF.